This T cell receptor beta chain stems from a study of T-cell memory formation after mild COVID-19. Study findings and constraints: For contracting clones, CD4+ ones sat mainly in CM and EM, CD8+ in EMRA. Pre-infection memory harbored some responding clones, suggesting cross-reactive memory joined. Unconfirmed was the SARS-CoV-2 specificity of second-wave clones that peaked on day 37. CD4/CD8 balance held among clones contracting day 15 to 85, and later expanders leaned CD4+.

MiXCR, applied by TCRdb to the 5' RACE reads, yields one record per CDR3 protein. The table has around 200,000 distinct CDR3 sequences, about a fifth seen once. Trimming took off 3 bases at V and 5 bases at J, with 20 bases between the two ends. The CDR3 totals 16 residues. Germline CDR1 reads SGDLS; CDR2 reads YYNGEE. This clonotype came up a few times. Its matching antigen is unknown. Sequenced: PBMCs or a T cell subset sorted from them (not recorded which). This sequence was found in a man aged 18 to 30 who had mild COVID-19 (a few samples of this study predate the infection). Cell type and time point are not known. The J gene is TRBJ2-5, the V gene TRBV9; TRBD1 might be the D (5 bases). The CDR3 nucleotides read TGTGCCAGCAGCGGGCCCCTAGGGGCGGTGGGGGAGACCCAGTACTTC. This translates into CASSGPLGAVGETQYF.